This entry is about one T cell receptor (beta chain). Antigen specificity is unknown. The data stem from a study of T-cell reconstitution after alpha-beta-depleted transplantation in children. Findings and limits, study-wide: Certain patients had high TCRbeta diversity at day 60, and it came from recipient T cells and thymic progenitors that survived. As was reported, about two months after transplant, alpha-beta T cells came from several hundred expanded graft clones. From newly produced T cells came most of the T-cell counts and diversity one year after transplant.

It was with unique molecular identifiers that the TCRbeta library was prepared. TCRdb fed the PCR reads into MiXCR, producing one record per CDR3 protein. Here the sample spans 350,000 to 500,000 distinct CDR3 sequences, around 46% being singletons. The origin of this receptor is a girl aged 2 to 10 with aplastic anemia, due to receive a stem cell transplant. Sequencing used PBMCs, obtained before TCRalphabeta/CD19-depleted stem cell transplant.

For the CDR3, the DNA is TGCGCCAGCAGCGACAGACAGGGCGAGCAGTACTTC. This sequence encodes CASSDRQGEQYF. The rearrangement uses TRBV5-1 and TRBJ2-7; 7 positions match TRBD1. The CDR3 spans 12 residues. Trimming took 4 bases from V and 6 from J; bases not matched to a gene: 4. The germline CDR1 and CDR2 sequences are SGHRS and YFSETQ.